This TCR beta chain was observed in a study of blood T cell repertoires in COVID-19. At the level of the study: PBMCs, B-cell-depleted T cells, or T cells were the source of the cDNA or gDNA that made up the material.

Method: immunoSEQ multiplex PCR; TCRdb's copy keeps in-frame clones and lacks some. This sample has about 210,000 clones; roughly 86% occur once, and the top ten carry approximately 5%. Between the trimmed V and J ends, which lost 1 base and 0 bases, there was a span of 9 bases. Germline CDR1 and CDR2: MNHEY and SVGAGI. The CDR3 totals 15 residues. What was sequenced was PBMCs or T cells enriched from blood (not recorded which). This sequence originates from a man aged 35-49 years with acute COVID-19. The chain links TRBV6-5 to TRBJ1-2; D call uncertain. The CDR3 spells CASSYYPEPNYGYTF. CDR3 nucleotides: TGTGCCAGCAGTTACTATCCGGAGCCTAACTATGGCTACACCTTC.